The TCR beta chain described here comes from a study of T cells after yellow fever vaccination. TCRdb called the 5' RACE reads again in MiXCR, with one record for every CDR3 protein. The sample holds about 430,000 distinct CDR3 sequences, roughly 20% seen once. Trimming stripped 7 bases from V and 9 bases from J, with 13 bases between. The CDR3 contains 12 residues. The specimen comprised PBMCs, sampled before the yellow fever booster vaccination. The chain joins TRBV12-3 or TRBV12-4 to TRBJ1-5, with a tentative D call TRBD1 (6 bases). The receptor comes from a man aged 18 to 30 who received the YFV17D yellow fever vaccine. CDR3 nucleotides: TGTGCCAGCAACACACAGGGTGCGCCCCAGCATTTT. Translation: CASNTQGAPQHF.